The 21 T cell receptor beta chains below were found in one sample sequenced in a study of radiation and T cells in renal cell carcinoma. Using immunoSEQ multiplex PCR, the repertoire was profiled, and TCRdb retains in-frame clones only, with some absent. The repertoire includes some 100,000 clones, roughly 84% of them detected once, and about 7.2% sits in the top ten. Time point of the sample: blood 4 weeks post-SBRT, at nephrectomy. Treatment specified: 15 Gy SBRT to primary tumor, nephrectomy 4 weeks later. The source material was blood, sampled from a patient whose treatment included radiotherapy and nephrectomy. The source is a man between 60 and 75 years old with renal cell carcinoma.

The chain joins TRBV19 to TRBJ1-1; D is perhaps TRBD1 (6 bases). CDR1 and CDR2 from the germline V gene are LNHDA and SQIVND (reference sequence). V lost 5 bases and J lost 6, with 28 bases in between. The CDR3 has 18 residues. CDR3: CASSPRRIEVGGLPEAFF. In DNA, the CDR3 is TGTGCCAGTAGTCCGCGGCGAATTGAAGTCGGGGGCTTACCTGAAGCTTTCTTT.

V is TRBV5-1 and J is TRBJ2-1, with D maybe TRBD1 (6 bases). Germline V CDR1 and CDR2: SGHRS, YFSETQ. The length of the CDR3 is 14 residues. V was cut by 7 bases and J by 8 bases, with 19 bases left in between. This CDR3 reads CASGWTEMRDEQFF. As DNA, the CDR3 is TGCGCCAGCGGTTGGACAGAGATGAGGGATGAGCAGTTCTTC.

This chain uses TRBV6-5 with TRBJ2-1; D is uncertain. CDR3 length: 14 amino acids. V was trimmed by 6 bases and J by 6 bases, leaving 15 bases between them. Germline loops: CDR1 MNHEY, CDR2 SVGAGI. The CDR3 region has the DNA TGTGCCAGCAGGGGCACTGGTAGTTTCAATGAGCAGTTCTTC. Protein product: CASRGTGSFNEQFF.

The CDR3 region is CASSLRVGPYEQYF. DNA of the CDR3: TGTGCCAGCAGTCTCCGTGTGGGGCCCTACGAGCAGTACTTC. J is TRBJ2-7 and V is TRBV27, with D possibly matching TRBD1 (5 bases). CDR1 is MNHEY and CDR2 is SMNVEV in the germline V gene (reference sequence). Trimming took 5 bases from V and 2 from J, leaving 13 bases between them. CDR3 size: 14 residues.

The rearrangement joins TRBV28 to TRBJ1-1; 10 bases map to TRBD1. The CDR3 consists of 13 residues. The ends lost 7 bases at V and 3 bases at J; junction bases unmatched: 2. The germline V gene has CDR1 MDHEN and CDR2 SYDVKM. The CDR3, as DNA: TGTGCCAGCATGACAGGGGGCCACACTGAAGCTTTCTTT. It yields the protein CASMTGGHTEAFF.

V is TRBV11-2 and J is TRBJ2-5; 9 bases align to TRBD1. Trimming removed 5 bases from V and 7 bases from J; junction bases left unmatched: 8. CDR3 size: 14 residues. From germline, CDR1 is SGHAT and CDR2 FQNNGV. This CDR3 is CASSPTGTGTTQYF. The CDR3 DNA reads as TGTGCCAGCAGCCCCACCGGGACAGGGACGACCCAGTACTTC.

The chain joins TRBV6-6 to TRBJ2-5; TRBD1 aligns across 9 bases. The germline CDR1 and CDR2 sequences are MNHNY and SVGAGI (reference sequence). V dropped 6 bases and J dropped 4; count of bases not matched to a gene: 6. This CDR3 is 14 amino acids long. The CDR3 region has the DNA TGTGCCAGCAGACAAACAGGGGGCTCAGAGACCCAGTACTTC. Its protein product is CASRQTGGSETQYF.

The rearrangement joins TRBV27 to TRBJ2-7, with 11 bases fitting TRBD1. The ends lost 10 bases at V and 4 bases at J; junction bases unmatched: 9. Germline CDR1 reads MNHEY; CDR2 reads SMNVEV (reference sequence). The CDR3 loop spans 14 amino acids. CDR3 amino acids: CATRPGQGDYEQYF. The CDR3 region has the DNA TGTGCCACCCGCCCGGGACAGGGGGATTACGAGCAGTACTTC.

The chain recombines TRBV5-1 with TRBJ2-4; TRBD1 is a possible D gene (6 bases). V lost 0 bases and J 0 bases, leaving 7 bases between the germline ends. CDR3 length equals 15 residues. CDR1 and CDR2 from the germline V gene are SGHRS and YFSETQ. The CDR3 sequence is CASSLDRVAKNIQYF. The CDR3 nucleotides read TGCGCCAGCAGCTTGGACAGGGTAGCCAAAAACATTCAGTACTTC.

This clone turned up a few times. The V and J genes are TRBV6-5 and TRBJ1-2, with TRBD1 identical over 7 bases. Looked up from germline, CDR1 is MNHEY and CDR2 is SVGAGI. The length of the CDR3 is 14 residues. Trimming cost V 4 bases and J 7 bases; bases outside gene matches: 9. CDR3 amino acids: CASSSDRVLVGYTF. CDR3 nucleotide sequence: TGTGCCAGCAGTTCCGACAGGGTACTAGTTGGCTACACCTTC.

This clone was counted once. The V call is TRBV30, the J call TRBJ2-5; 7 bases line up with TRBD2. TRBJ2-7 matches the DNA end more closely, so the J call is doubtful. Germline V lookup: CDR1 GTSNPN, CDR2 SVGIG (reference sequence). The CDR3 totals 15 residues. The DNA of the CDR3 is TGTGCCTGGAGTGTATCGGGGAGGGCTGACGACGAGCAGTACTTC. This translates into CAWSVSGRADDEQYF.

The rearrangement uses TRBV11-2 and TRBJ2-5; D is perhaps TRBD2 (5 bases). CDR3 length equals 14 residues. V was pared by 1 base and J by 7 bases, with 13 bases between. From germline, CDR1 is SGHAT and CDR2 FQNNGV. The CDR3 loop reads CASSLGGVSGTQYF. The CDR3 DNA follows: TGTGCCAGCAGCTTAGGGGGAGTATCGGGGACCCAGTACTTC.

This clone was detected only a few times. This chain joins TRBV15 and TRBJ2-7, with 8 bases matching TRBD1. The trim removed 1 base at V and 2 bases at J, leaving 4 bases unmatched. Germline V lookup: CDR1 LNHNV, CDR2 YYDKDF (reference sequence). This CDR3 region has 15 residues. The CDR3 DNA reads TGTGCCACCAGCAGAGTGACAGGGGCCGCCTACGAGCAGTACTTC. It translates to CATSRVTGAAYEQYF.

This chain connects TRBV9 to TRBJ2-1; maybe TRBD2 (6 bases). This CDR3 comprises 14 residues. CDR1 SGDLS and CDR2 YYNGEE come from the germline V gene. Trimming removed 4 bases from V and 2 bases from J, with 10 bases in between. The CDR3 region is CASSTREPYNEQFF. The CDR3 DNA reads TGTGCCAGCAGCACCCGGGAGCCCTACAATGAGCAGTTCTTC.

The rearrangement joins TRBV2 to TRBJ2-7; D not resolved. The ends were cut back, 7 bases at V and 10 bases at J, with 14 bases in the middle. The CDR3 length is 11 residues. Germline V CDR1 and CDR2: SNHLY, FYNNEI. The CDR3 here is CASTRAVGQYF. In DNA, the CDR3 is TGTGCCAGCACCCGGGCGGTCGGTCAGTACTTC.

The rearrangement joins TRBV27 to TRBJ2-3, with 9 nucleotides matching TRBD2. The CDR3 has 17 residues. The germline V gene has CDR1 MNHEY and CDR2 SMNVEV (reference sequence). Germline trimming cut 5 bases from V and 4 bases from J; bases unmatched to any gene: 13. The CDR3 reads CASSRPLASGTADTQYF. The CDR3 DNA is TGTGCCAGCAGTCGACCCCTGGCTAGCGGGACGGCAGATACGCAGTATTTT.

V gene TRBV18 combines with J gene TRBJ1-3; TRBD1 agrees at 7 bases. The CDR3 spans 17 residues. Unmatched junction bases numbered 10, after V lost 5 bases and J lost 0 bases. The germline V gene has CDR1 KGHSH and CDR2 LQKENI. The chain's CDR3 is CASSSPGQLLSGNTIYF. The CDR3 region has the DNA TGTGCCAGCTCATCTCCGGGACAGCTACTCTCTGGAAACACCATATATTTT.

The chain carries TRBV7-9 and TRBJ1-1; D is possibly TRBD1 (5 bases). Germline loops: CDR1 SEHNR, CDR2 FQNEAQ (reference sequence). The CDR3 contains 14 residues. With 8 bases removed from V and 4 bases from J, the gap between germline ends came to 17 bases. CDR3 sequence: CASCGTAPSTEAFF. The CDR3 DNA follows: TGTGCCAGCTGCGGGACTGCCCCGAGCACTGAAGCTTTCTTT.

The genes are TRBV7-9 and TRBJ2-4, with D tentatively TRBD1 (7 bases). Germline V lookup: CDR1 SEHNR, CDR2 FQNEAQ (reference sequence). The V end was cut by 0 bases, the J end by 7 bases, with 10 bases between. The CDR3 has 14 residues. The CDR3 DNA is TGTGCCAGCAGCTTAGCCTCAGGGGGGAACATTCAGTACTTC. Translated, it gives CASSLASGGNIQYF.

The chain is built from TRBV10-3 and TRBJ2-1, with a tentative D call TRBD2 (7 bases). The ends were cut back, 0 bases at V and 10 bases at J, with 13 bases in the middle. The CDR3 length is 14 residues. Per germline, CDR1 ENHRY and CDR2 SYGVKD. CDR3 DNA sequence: TGTGCCATCAGTGAGTCAGGGGGGGGCCCCGAGCAGTTCTTC. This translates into CAISESGGGPEQFF.

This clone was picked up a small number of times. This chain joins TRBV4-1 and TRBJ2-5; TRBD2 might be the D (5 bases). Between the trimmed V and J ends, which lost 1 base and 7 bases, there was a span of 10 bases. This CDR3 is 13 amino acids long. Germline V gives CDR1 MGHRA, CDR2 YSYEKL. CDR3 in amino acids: CASSQGAGVTQYF. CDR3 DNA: TGCGCCAGCAGCCAAGGGGCCGGGGTGACCCAGTACTTC.